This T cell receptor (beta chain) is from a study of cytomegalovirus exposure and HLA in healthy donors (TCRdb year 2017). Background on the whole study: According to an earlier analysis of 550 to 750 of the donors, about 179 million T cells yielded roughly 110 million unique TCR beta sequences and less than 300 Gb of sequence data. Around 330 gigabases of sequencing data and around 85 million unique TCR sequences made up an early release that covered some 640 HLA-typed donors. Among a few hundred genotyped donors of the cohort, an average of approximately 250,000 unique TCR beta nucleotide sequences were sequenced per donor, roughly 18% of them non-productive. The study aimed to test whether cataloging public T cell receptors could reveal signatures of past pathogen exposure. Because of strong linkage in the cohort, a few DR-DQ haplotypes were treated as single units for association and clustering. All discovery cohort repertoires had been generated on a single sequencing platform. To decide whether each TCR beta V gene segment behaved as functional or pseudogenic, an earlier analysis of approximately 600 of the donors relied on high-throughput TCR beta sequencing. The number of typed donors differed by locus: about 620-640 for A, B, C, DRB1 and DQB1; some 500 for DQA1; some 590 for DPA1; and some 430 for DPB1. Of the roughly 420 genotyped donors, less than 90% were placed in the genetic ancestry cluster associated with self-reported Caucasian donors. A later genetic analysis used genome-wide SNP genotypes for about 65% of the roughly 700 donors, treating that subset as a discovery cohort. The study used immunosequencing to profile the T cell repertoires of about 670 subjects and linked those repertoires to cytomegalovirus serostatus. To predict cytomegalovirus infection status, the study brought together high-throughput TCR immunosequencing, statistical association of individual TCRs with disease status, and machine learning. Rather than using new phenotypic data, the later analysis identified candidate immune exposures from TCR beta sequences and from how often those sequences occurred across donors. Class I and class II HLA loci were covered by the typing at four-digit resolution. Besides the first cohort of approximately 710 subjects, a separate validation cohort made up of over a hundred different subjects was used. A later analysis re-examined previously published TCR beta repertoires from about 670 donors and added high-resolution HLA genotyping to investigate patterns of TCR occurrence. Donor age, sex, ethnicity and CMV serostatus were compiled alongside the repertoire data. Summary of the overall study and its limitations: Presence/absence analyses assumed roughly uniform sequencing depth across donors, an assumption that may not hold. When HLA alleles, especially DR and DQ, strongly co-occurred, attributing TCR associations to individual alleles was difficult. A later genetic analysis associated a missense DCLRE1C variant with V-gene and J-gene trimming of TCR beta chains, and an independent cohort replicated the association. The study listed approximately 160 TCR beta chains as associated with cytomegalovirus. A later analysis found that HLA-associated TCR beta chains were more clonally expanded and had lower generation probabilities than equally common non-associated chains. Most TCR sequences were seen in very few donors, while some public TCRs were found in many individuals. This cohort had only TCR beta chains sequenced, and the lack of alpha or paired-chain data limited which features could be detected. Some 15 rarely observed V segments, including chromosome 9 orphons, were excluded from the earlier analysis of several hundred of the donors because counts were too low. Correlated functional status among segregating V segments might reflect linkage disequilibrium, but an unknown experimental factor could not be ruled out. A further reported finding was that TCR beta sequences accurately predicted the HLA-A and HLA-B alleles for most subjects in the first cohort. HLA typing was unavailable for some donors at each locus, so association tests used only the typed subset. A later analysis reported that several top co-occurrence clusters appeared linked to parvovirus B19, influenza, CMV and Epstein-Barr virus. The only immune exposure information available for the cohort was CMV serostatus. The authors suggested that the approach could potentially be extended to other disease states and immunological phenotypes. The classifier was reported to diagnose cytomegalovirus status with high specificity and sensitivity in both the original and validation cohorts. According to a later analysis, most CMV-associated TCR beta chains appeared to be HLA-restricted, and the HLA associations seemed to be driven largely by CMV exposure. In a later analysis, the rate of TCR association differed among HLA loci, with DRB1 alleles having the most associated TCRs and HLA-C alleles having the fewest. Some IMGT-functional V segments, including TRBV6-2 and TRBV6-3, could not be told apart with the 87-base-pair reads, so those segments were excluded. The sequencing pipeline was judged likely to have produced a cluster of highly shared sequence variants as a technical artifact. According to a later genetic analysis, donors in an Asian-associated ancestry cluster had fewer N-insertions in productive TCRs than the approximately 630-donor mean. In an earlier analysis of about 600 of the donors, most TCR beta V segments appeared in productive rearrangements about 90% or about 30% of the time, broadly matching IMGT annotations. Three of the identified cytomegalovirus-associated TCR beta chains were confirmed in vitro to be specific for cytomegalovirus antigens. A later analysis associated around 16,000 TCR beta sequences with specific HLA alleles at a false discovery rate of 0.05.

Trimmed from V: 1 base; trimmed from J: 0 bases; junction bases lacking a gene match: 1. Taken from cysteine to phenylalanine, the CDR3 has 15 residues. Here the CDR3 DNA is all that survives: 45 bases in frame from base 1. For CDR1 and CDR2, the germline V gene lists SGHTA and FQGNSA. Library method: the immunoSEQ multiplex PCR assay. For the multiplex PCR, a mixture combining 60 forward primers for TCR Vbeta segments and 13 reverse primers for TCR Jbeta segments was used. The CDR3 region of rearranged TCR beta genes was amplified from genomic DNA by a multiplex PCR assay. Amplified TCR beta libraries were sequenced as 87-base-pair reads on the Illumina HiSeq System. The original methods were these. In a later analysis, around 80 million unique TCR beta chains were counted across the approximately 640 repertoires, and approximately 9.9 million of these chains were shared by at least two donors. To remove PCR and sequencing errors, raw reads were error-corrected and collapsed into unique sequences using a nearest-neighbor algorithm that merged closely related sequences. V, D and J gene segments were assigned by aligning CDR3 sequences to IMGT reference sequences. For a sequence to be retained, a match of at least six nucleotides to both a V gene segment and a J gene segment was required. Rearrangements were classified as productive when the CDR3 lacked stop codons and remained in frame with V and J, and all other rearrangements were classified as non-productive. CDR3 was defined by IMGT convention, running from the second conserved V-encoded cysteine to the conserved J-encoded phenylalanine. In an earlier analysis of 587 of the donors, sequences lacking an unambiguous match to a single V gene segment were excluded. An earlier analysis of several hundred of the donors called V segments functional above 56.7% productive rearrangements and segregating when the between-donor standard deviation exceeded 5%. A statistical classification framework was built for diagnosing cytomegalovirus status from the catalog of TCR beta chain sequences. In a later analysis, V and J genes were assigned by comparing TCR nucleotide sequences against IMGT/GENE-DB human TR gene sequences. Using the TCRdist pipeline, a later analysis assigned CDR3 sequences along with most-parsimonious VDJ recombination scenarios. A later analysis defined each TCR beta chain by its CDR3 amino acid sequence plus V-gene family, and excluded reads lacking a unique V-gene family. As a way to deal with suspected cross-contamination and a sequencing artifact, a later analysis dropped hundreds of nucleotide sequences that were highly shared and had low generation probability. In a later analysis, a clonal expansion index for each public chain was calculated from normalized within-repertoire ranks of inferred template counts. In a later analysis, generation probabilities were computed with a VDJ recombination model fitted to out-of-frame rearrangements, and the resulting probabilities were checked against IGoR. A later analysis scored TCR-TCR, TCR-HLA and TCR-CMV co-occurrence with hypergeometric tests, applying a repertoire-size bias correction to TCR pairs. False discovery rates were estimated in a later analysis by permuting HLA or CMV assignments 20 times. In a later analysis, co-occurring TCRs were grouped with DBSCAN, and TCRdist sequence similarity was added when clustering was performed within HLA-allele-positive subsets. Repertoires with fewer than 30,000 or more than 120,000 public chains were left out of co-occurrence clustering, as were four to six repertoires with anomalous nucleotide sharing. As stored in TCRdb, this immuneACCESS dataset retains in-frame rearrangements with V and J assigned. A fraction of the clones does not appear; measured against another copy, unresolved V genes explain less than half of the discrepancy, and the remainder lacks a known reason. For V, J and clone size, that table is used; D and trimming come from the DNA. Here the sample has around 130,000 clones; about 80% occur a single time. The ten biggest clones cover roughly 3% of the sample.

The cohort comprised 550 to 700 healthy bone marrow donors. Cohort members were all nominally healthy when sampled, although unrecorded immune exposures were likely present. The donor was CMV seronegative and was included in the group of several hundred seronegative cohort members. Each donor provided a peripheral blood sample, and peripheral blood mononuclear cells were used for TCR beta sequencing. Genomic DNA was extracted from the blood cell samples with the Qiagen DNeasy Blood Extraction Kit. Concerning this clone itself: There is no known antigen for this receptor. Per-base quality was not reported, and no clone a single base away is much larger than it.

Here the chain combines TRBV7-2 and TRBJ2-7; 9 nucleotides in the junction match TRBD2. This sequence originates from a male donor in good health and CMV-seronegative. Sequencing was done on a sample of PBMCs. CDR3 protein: CASSLVTSGSYEQYF. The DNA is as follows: TGTGCCAGCAGCTTAGTGACTAGCGGCTCCTACGAGCAGTACTTC.